This T cell receptor beta chain is drawn from a study of blood T cell repertoires in COVID-19. This clone turned up a few times. The CDR3 extends over 16 amino acids. V shed 6 bases and J 0 bases; nucleotides not matched to a gene: 4. The germline gives CDR1 LNHDA, CDR2 SQIVND (reference sequence). Profiled with immunoSEQ multiplex PCR; TCRdb holds only in-frame clones, not every one. Of 120,000 to 150,000 clones listed, over 75% are singletons. Sequenced input: peripheral blood. The chain combines TRBV19 with TRBJ2-6; 8 nucleotides align to TRBD1. The origin of this receptor is a man aged 60 to 69 with active or convalescent COVID-19. This CDR3 is CASSPGQASGANVLTF. The DNA of the CDR3 is TGTGCCAGTAGCCCGGGACAGGCCTCTGGGGCCAACGTCCTGACTTTC.